A selection of T cell receptor beta chains follows, all from one sample in a study of blood T cells in healthy people across ages. One entry per CDR3 protein, called by TCRdb with MiXCR from the 5' RACE reads. Of around 1.5 million distinct CDR3 sequences listed, roughly 59% are singletons. The specimen was blood. These receptor sequences come from a man aged 18 to 30 in good health. CDR3s include the opening cysteine and the closing phenylalanine or tryptophan. D genes are given only for firm matches. Clone size is given for some rows only: seen once, a few or many times, or a class if the clone is expanded.

d_gene: TRBD2
abundance: few
v_gene: TRBV5-1
j_gene: TRBJ2-7
CDR3aa: CASSLQRSGDRYEQYF
CDR3nt: TGCGCCAGCAGCTTGCAACGTAGCGGGGATCGCTACGAGCAGTACTTC

d_gene: NA
abundance: NA
v_gene: TRBV29-1
j_gene: TRBJ2-5
CDR3aa: CSVQGRVQETQYF
CDR3nt: TGCAGCGTACAGGGAAGGGTTCAAGAGACCCAGTACTTC

d_gene: NA
abundance: NA
v_gene: TRBV15
j_gene: TRBJ2-5
CDR3aa: CATSRDRLILGQYF
CDR3nt: TGTGCCACCAGCAGAGATCGACTAATCCTGGGCCAGTACTTC

d_gene: NA
abundance: NA
v_gene: TRBV12-3/TRBV12-4
j_gene: TRBJ2-1
CDR3aa: CASRLKDLRSYNEQFF
CDR3nt: TGTGCCAGCAGATTAAAGGACCTTCGGTCCTACAATGAGCAGTTCTTC

d_gene: NA
abundance: NA
v_gene: TRBV10-3
j_gene: TRBJ2-6
CDR3aa: CAISVTGTGANVLTF
CDR3nt: TGTGCCATCAGTGTAACAGGTACAGGGGCCAACGTCCTGACTTTC

d_gene: TRBD1
abundance: NA
v_gene: TRBV7-9
j_gene: TRBJ1-1
CDR3aa: CASSAWDRDEAFF
CDR3nt: TGTGCCAGCAGCGCTTGGGACAGGGATGAAGCTTTCTTT

d_gene: TRBD2
abundance: once
v_gene: TRBV15
j_gene: TRBJ2-7
CDR3aa: CATSRRGDEQYF
CDR3nt: TGTGCCACCAGCAGACGGGGGGACGAGCAGTACTTC

d_gene: TRBD2
abundance: NA
v_gene: TRBV5-1
j_gene: TRBJ2-5
CDR3aa: CASSLDGSGAQYF
CDR3nt: TGCGCCAGCAGCTTGGATGGAAGCGGGGCCCAGTACTTC

d_gene: TRBD2
abundance: few
v_gene: TRBV20-1
j_gene: TRBJ2-5
CDR3aa: CSVRDSGRYETQYF
CDR3nt: TGCAGTGTGCGGGATAGCGGGAGATATGAGACCCAGTACTTC

d_gene: TRBD1
abundance: few
v_gene: TRBV20-1
j_gene: TRBJ1-1
CDR3aa: CSARTGMSEAFF
CDR3nt: TGCAGTGCCCGGACAGGGATGTCTGAAGCTTTCTTT

d_gene: TRBD2
abundance: NA
v_gene: TRBV10-3
j_gene: TRBJ2-7
CDR3aa: CAIGGLEQAYEQYF
CDR3nt: TGTGCCATCGGGGGACTAGAACAAGCCTACGAGCAGTACTTC

d_gene: NA
abundance: many
v_gene: TRBV29-1
j_gene: TRBJ2-1
CDR3aa: CTSSGTATYNEQFF
CDR3nt: TGCACCAGTTCCGGGACGGCAACCTACAATGAGCAGTTCTTC

d_gene: NA
abundance: NA
v_gene: TRBV20-1
j_gene: TRBJ2-3
CDR3aa: CSAREGESSTDTQYF
CDR3nt: TGCAGTGCCCGCGAGGGAGAGAGTAGCACAGATACGCAGTATTTT

d_gene: NA
abundance: NA
v_gene: TRBV10-3
j_gene: TRBJ1-2
CDR3aa: CAISETEGGLPLNYGYTF
CDR3nt: TGTGCCATCAGTGAGACGGAGGGGGGCCTCCCTTTAAACTATGGCTACACCTTC

d_gene: NA
abundance: few
v_gene: TRBV27
j_gene: TRBJ2-1
CDR3aa: CASSLYTGAYNEQFF
CDR3nt: TGTGCCAGCAGTTTATATACGGGAGCGTACAATGAGCAGTTCTTC

d_gene: TRBD1
abundance: NA
v_gene: TRBV2
j_gene: TRBJ2-5
CDR3aa: CAITDRRVETQYF
CDR3nt: TGTGCCATTACGGACAGGCGGGTTGAGACCCAGTACTTC

d_gene: NA
abundance: few
v_gene: TRBV28
j_gene: TRBJ1-1
CDR3aa: CASSLGQSVNTEAFF
CDR3nt: TGTGCCAGCAGTTTAGGACAGTCTGTGAACACTGAAGCTTTCTTT

d_gene: TRBD1
abundance: NA
v_gene: TRBV27
j_gene: TRBJ2-3
CDR3aa: CASGDRGREDTQYF
CDR3nt: TGTGCCAGCGGGGACAGGGGGCGAGAAGATACGCAGTATTTT

d_gene: NA
abundance: NA
v_gene: TRBV4-1
j_gene: TRBJ2-1
CDR3aa: CASSQRTGGFYNEQFF
CDR3nt: TGCGCCAGCAGCCAGAGGACCGGGGGTTTCTACAATGAGCAGTTCTTC

d_gene: NA
abundance: few
v_gene: TRBV7-2
j_gene: TRBJ2-1
CDR3aa: CASSLAAGPNEQFF
CDR3nt: TGTGCCAGCAGCTTAGCGGCGGGCCCCAATGAGCAGTTCTTC

d_gene: TRBD1
abundance: NA
v_gene: TRBV7-2
j_gene: TRBJ2-7
CDR3aa: CASSPQAGGIYEQYF
CDR3nt: TGTGCCAGCAGCCCCCAGGCAGGGGGTATCTACGAGCAGTACTTC

d_gene: NA
abundance: once
v_gene: TRBV29-1
j_gene: TRBJ1-4
CDR3aa: CSVEKQLLGEKLFF
CDR3nt: TGCAGCGTTGAAAAACAACTTTTAGGCGAAAAACTGTTTTTT

d_gene: NA
abundance: NA
v_gene: TRBV20-1
j_gene: TRBJ2-1
CDR3aa: CSAEAVGGGPEFF
CDR3nt: TGCAGTGCTGAGGCCGTTGGCGGGGGCCCCGAGTTCTTC

d_gene: NA
abundance: few
v_gene: TRBV27
j_gene: TRBJ1-2
CDR3aa: CASSPTNRRGYTF
CDR3nt: TGTGCCAGCAGTCCAACGAACCGCCGGGGCTACACCTTC

d_gene: NA
abundance: few
v_gene: TRBV4-1
j_gene: TRBJ1-5
CDR3aa: CASSQDVSSLPPQHF
CDR3nt: TGCGCCAGCAGCCAAGATGTTTCATCCCTCCCGCCCCAGCATTTT

d_gene: TRBD2
abundance: NA
v_gene: TRBV2
j_gene: TRBJ2-3
CDR3aa: CASSEELAGDTQYF
CDR3nt: TGTGCCAGCAGTGAGGAACTAGCGGGAGATACGCAGTATTTT

d_gene: NA
abundance: few
v_gene: TRBV15
j_gene: TRBJ2-1
CDR3aa: CATSRDRRSSYNEQFF
CDR3nt: TGTGCCACCAGCAGAGATCGACGGAGCTCCTACAATGAGCAGTTCTTC

d_gene: NA
abundance: NA
v_gene: TRBV28
j_gene: TRBJ2-1
CDR3aa: CASSYPARDGDNEQFF
CDR3nt: TGTGCCAGCAGTTACCCCGCGAGGGACGGCGACAATGAGCAGTTCTTC

d_gene: TRBD1
abundance: NA
v_gene: TRBV10-3
j_gene: TRBJ1-5
CDR3aa: CAISESGDRLNQPQHF
CDR3nt: TGTGCCATCAGTGAGTCGGGGGACAGGCTTAATCAGCCCCAGCATTTT

d_gene: NA
abundance: NA
v_gene: TRBV27
j_gene: TRBJ2-7
CDR3aa: CASSLLGTPHEQYF
CDR3nt: TGTGCCAGCAGCTTACTCGGGACTCCGCACGAGCAGTACTTC

d_gene: NA
abundance: NA
v_gene: TRBV12-3/TRBV12-4
j_gene: TRBJ1-2
CDR3aa: CASSEDTYGYTF
CDR3nt: TGTGCCAGCAGTGAGGACACCTATGGCTACACCTTC

d_gene: NA
abundance: NA
v_gene: TRBV11-1
j_gene: TRBJ2-2
CDR3aa: CASSSPLFENTGELFF
CDR3nt: TGTGCCAGCAGCTCCCCCCTATTCGAGAACACCGGGGAGCTGTTTTTT

d_gene: NA
abundance: NA
v_gene: TRBV11-2
j_gene: TRBJ2-7
CDR3aa: CASSLVGTPREQYF
CDR3nt: TGTGCCAGCAGCTTAGTAGGGACTCCAAGAGAGCAGTACTTC

d_gene: NA
abundance: NA
v_gene: TRBV15
j_gene: TRBJ2-1
CDR3aa: CATSRALGNEQFF
CDR3nt: TGTGCCACCAGCAGAGCGCTTGGCAATGAGCAGTTCTTC

d_gene: NA
abundance: once
v_gene: TRBV19
j_gene: TRBJ2-7
CDR3aa: CASSMDRFYEQYF
CDR3nt: TGTGCCAGTAGTATGGACAGATTCTACGAGCAGTACTTC

d_gene: TRBD2
abundance: few
v_gene: TRBV4-3
j_gene: TRBJ2-7
CDR3aa: CASSQDLQAGFYEQYF
CDR3nt: TGCGCCAGCAGCCAAGATCTCCAAGCGGGGTTCTACGAGCAGTACTTC

d_gene: NA
abundance: NA
v_gene: TRBV7-2
j_gene: TRBJ2-7
CDR3aa: CASSFGTMTCEQYF
CDR3nt: TGTGCCAGCAGCTTCGGGACCATGACCTGCGAGCAGTACTTC

d_gene: NA
abundance: few
v_gene: TRBV5-1
j_gene: TRBJ2-3
CDR3aa: CASSFGESTDTQYF
CDR3nt: TGTGCCAGCAGCTTCGGAGAGAGCACAGATACGCAGTATTTT

d_gene: NA
abundance: NA
v_gene: TRBV4-2
j_gene: TRBJ1-2
CDR3aa: CASSQDRLLSPGGYTF
CDR3nt: TGTGCCAGCAGCCAAGACCGGCTTCTCTCCCCCGGTGGCTACACCTTC

d_gene: NA
abundance: NA
v_gene: TRBV20-1
j_gene: TRBJ2-1
CDR3aa: CSARGQVGEQFF
CDR3nt: TGCAGTGCTAGAGGACAGGTCGGTGAGCAGTTCTTC

d_gene: NA
abundance: NA
v_gene: TRBV6-6
j_gene: TRBJ2-1
CDR3aa: CASSYRDKLNEQFF
CDR3nt: TGTGCCAGCAGTTACAGGGACAAACTCAATGAGCAGTTCTTC

d_gene: NA
abundance: NA
v_gene: TRBV30
j_gene: TRBJ2-2
CDR3aa: CAWRLTGTGELFF
CDR3nt: TGTGCCTGGAGACTTACAGGGACCGGGGAGCTGTTTTTT

d_gene: NA
abundance: few
v_gene: TRBV5-1
j_gene: TRBJ2-7
CDR3aa: CASSFENGPYEQYF
CDR3nt: TGCGCCAGCAGCTTCGAGAACGGACCCTACGAGCAGTACTTC

d_gene: TRBD2
abundance: few
v_gene: TRBV27
j_gene: TRBJ2-1
CDR3aa: CASSLYGGDYLYNEQFF
CDR3nt: TGTGCCAGCAGTTTATATGGTGGGGACTACCTGTACAATGAGCAGTTCTTC

d_gene: NA
abundance: NA
v_gene: TRBV5-1
j_gene: TRBJ2-7
CDR3aa: CASSLGTDRSYEQYF
CDR3nt: TGCGCCAGCAGCTTGGGGACAGATCGATCCTACGAGCAGTACTTC

d_gene: NA
abundance: NA
v_gene: TRBV10-3
j_gene: TRBJ1-5
CDR3aa: CAISERFRGDQPQHF
CDR3nt: TGTGCCATCAGTGAGAGGTTCCGAGGGGATCAGCCCCAGCATTTT

d_gene: TRBD1
abundance: NA
v_gene: TRBV25-1
j_gene: TRBJ2-7
CDR3aa: CASRETGGSTYEQYF
CDR3nt: TGTGCCAGCAGAGAGACAGGGGGCTCCACCTACGAGCAGTACTTC

d_gene: NA
abundance: NA
v_gene: TRBV6-6
j_gene: TRBJ2-1
CDR3aa: CASTQAGVSSYNEQFF
CDR3nt: TGTGCCAGCACACAAGCTGGGGTAAGCTCCTACAATGAGCAGTTCTTC

d_gene: TRBD2
abundance: NA
v_gene: TRBV4-3
j_gene: TRBJ2-3
CDR3aa: CTSSHGTISPHTDTQYF
CDR3nt: TGCACCAGCAGCCACGGGACTATCTCCCCCCACACAGATACGCAGTATTTT

d_gene: TRBD1
abundance: NA
v_gene: TRBV27
j_gene: TRBJ2-7
CDR3aa: CASHPGTGGDEQYF
CDR3nt: TGTGCCAGTCACCCCGGGACAGGGGGCGACGAGCAGTACTTC

d_gene: NA
abundance: NA
v_gene: TRBV27
j_gene: TRBJ2-3
CDR3aa: CASSLSGYFDTQYF
CDR3nt: TGTGCCAGCAGTTTATCGGGCTACTTTGATACGCAGTATTTT